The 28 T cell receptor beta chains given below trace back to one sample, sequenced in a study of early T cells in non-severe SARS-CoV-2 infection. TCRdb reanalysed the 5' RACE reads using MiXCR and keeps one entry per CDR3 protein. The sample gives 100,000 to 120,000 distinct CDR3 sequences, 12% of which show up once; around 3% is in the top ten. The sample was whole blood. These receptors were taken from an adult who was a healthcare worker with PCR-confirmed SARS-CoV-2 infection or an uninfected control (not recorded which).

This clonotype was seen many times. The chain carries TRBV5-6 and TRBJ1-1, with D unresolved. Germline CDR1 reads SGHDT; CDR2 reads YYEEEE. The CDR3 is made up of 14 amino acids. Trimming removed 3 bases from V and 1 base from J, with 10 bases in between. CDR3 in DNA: TGTGCCAGCAGCTCCTTCGATAGGAACACTGAAGCTTTCTTT. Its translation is CASSSFDRNTEAFF.

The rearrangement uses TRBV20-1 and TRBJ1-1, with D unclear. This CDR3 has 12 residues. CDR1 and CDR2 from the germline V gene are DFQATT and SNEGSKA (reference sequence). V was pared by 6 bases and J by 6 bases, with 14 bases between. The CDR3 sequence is CSATPFAAEAFF. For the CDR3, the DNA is TGCAGTGCGACACCTTTTGCGGCTGAAGCTTTCTTT.

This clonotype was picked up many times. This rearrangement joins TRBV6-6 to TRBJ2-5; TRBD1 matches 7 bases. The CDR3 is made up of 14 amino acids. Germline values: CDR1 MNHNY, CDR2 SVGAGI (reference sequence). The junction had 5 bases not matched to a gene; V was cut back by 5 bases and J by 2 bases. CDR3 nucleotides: TGTGCCAGCAGTCGACCGGGACAGCAAGAGACCCAGTACTTC. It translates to CASSRPGQQETQYF.

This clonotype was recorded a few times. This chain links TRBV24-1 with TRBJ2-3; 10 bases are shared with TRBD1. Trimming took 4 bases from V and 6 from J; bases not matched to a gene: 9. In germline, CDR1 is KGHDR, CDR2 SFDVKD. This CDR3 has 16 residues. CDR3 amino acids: CATSDRTGGSLDTQYF. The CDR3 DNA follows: TGTGCCACCAGTGACCGGACAGGGGGTTCTTTGGATACGCAGTATTTT.

Written as DNA, the CDR3 is TGTGCCACCAGTGATCCAGACAGGGGAGCCGAGCAGTACTTC. As protein: CATSDPDRGAEQYF. The rearrangement links TRBV24-1 to TRBJ2-7; 8 nucleotides line up with TRBD1. Germline lookup yields CDR1 KGHDR and CDR2 SFDVKD. V dropped 3 bases and J dropped 6; count of bases not matched to a gene: 6. The CDR3 spans 14 residues.

The CDR3 spells CASSYGAGILGNSPLHF. In DNA, the CDR3 is TGTGCCAGCAGTTACGGCGCGGGTATTTTGGGCAATTCACCCCTCCACTTT. The chain is built from TRBV6-5 and TRBJ1-6; no definite D call. The V gene lost 2 bases and the J gene lost 7 bases, with 18 bases spanning the gap. The CDR3 contains 17 residues. Germline values: CDR1 MNHEY, CDR2 SVGAGI.

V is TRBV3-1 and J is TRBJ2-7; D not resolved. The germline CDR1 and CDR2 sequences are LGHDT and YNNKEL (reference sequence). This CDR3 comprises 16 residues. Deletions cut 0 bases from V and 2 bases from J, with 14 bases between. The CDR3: CASSQDRDWITYEQYF. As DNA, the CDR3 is TGTGCCAGCAGCCAAGATCGAGACTGGATCACCTACGAGCAGTACTTC.

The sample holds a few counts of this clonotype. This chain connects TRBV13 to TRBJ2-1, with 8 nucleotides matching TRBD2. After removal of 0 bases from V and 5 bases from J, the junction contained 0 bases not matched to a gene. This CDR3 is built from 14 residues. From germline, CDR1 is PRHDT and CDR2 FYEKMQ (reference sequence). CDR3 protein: CASSLGLADNEQFF. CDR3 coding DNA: TGTGCCAGCAGCTTAGGACTAGCGGACAATGAGCAGTTCTTC.

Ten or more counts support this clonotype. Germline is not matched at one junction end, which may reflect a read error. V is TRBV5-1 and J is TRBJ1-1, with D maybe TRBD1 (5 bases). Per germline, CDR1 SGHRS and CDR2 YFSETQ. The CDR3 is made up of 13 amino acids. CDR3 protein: CASSLAMGRGSNF. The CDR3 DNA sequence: TGCGCCAGCAGCTTGGCCATGGGCCGGGGCTCTAACTTT.

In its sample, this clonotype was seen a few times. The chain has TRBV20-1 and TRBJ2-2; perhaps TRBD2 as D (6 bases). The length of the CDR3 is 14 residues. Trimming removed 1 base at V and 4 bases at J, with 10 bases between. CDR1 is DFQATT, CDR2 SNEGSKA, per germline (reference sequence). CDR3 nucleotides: TGCAGTGCTAGAGTTGCGGGACTCACCGGGGAGCTGTTTTTT. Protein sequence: CSARVAGLTGELFF.

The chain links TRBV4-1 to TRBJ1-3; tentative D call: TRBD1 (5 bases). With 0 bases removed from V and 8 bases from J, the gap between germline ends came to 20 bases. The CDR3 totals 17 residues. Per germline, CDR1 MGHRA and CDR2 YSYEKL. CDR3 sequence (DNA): TGCGCCAGCAGCCAAGACCGGGACCAGAACGTAGGGGACACCATATATTTT. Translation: CASSQDRDQNVGDTIYF.

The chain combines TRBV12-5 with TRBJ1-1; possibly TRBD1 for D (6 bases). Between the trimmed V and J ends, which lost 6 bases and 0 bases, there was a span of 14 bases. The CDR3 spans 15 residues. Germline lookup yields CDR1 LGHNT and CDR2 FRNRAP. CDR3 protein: CASGPPGAMNTEAFF. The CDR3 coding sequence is TGTGCTAGTGGGCCGCCGGGGGCTATGAACACTGAAGCTTTCTTT. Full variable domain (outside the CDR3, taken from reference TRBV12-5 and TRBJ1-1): DARVTQTPRHKVTEMGQEVTMRCQPILGHNTVFWYRQTMMQGLELLAYFRNRAPLDDSGMPKDRFSAEMPDATLATLKIQPSEPRDSAVYFCASGPPGAMNTEAFFGQGTRLTVV.

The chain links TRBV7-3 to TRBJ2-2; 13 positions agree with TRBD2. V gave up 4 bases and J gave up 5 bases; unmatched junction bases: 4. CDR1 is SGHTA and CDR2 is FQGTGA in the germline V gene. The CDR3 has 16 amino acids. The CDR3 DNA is TGTGCCAGCAGCTCCGGACTAGCGGGAGAAACCGGGGAGCTGTTTTTT. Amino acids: CASSSGLAGETGELFF.

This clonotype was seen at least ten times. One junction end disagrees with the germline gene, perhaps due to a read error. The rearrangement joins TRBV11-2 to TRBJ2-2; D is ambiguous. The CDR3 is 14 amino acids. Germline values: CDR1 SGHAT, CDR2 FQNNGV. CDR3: CPSSLSVNTGELFF. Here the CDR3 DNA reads TGTCCCAGCAGTCTGAGTGTAAACACCGGGGAGCTGTTTTTT.

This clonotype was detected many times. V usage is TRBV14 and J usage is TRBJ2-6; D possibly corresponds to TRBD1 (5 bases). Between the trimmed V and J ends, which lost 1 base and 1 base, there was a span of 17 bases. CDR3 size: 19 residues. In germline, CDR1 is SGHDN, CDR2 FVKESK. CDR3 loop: CASSQGSTATQSGANVLTF. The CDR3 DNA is TGTGCCAGCAGCCAAGGATCGACAGCTACTCAATCTGGGGCCAACGTCCTGACTTTC.

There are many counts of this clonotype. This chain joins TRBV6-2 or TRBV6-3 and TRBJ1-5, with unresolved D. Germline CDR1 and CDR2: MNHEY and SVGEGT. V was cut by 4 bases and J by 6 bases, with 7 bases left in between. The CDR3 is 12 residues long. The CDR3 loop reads CASSLMGQPQHF. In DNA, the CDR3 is TGTGCCAGCAGTTTAATGGGTCAGCCCCAGCATTTT.

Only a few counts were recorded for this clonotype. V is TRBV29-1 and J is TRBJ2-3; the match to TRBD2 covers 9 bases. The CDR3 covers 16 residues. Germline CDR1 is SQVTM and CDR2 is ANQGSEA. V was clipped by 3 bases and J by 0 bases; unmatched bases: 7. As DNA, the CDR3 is TGCAGCGTTGATCGCGGACTAGCGTCTAGCACAGATACGCAGTATTTT. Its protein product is CSVDRGLASSTDTQYF.

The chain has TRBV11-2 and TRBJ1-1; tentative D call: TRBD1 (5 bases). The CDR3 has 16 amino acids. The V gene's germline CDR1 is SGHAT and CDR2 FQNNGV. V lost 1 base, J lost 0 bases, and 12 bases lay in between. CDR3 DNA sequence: TGTGCCAGCAGCTTAGTGCCGGGGGAAATGAACACTGAAGCTTTCTTT. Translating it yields CASSLVPGEMNTEAFF.

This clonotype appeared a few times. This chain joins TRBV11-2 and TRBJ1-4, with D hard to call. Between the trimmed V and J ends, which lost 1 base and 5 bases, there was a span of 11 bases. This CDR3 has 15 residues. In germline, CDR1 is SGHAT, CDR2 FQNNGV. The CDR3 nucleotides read TGTGCCAGCAGCTTAGTGGCCGATCGGAATGAAAAACTGTTTTTT. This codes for CASSLVADRNEKLFF.

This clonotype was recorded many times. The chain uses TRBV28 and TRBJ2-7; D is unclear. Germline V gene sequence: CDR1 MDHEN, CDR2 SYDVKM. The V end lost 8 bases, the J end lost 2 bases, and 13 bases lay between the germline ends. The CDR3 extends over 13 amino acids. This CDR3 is CASSGPITYEQYF. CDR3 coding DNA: TGTGCCAGCTCCGGGCCGATCACCTACGAGCAGTACTTC.

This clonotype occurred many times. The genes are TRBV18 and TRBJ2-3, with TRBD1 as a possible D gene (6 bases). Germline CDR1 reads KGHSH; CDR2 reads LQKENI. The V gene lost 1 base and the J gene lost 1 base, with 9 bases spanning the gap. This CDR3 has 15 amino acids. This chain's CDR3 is CASSPQGDGTDTQYF. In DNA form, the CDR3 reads TGTGCCAGCTCACCACAGGGGGATGGCACAGATACGCAGTATTTT.

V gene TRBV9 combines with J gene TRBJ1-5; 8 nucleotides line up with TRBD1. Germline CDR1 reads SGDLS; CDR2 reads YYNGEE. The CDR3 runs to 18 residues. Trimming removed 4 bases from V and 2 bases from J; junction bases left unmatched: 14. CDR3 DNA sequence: TGTGCCAGCAGCAGCTCTCTGACCGGGACAGGAGGCAATCAGCCCCAGCATTTT. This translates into CASSSSLTGTGGNQPQHF.

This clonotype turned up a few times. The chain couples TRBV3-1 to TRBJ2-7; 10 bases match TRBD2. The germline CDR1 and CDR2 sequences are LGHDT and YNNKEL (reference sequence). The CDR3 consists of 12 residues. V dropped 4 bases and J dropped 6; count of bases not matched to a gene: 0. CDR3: CASSRTSGEQYF. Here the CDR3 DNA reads TGTGCCAGCAGCCGGACTAGCGGCGAGCAGTACTTC.

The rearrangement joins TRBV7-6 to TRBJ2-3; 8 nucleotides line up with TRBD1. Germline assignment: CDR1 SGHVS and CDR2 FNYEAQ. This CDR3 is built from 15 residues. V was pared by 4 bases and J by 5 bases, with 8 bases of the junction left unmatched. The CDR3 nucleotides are TGTGCCAGCAGCTGGACGGACAGGGTAGTAGATACGCAGTATTTT. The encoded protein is CASSWTDRVVDTQYF.

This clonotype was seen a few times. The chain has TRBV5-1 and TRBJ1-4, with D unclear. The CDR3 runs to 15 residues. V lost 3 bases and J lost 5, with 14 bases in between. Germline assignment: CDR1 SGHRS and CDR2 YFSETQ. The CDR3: CASSSGGGRNEKLFF. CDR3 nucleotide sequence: TGCGCCAGCAGCTCCGGTGGAGGGAGGAATGAAAAACTGTTTTTT.

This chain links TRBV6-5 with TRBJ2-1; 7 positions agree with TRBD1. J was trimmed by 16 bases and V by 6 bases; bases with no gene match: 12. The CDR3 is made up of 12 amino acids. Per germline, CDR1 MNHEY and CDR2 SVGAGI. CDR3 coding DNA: TGTGCCAGCAGCATTGACAGGGTTATCATCTTCTTC. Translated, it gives CASSIDRVIIFF.

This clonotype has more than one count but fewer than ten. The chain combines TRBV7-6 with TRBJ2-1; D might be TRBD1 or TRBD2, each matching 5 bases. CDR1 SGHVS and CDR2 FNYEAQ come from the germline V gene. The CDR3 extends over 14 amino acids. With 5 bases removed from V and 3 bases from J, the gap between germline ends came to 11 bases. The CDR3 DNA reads TGTGCCAGCAGCCCGGGACCGAACTACAATGAGCAGTTCTTC. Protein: CASSPGPNYNEQFF. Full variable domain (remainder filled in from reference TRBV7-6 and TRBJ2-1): GAGVSQSPRYKVTKRGQDVALRCDPISGHVSLYWYRQALGQGPEFLTYFNYEAQQDKSGLPNDRFSAERPEGSISTLTIQRTEQRDSAMYRCASSPGPNYNEQFFGPGTRLTVL.

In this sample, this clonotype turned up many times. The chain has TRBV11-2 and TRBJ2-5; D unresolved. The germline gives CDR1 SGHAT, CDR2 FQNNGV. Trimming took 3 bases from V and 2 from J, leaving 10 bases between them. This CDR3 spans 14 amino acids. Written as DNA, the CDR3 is TGTGCCAGCAGCTTTCTTCCTGTTCAAGAGACCCAGTACTTC. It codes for CASSFLPVQETQYF.